A selection of T cell receptor beta chains follows, all from one sample in a study of blood T cells in healthy people across ages. TCRdb called the 5' RACE reads again in MiXCR, with one record for every CDR3 protein. Here the sample spans around 1,500,000 distinct CDR3 sequences, around 42% being singletons. The sample comprised blood. The receptors stem from a woman between 18 and 29 years old in good health. CDR3s include the opening cysteine and the closing phenylalanine or tryptophan. Each record gives: D gene, J gene, V gene, clone size, CDR3 DNA, CDR3 protein. D genes are given only for firm matches. Expanded clones get a size class; other rows say once, few or many, or leave the size out.

D: .
J: TRBJ2-1
V: TRBV7-2
size: many
DNA: TGTGCCAGCAGCATAACTAGCTACAATGAGCAGTTCTTC
CDR3: CASSITSYNEQFF

D: .
J: TRBJ1-5
V: TRBV20-1
size: .
DNA: TGCAGTGCTTGGGGGACCGATAGCAATCAGCCCCAGCATTTT
CDR3: CSAWGTDSNQPQHF

D: .
J: TRBJ2-5
V: TRBV6-1
size: few
DNA: TGTGCCAGCACGGTAGGGGATGCTTACCAAGAGACCCAGTACTTC
CDR3: CASTVGDAYQETQYF

D: .
J: TRBJ1-4
V: TRBV21-1
size: .
DNA: TGTGCCAGCAGCAATGGCCTCGGGGGCGCGGATGAAAAACTGTTTTTT
CDR3: CASSNGLGGADEKLFF

D: .
J: TRBJ1-4
V: TRBV28
size: .
DNA: TGTGCCAGCACCTATTTTGGGGGTAGAGATGAAAAACTGTTTTTT
CDR3: CASTYFGGRDEKLFF

D: .
J: TRBJ2-1
V: TRBV4-1
size: .
DNA: TGCGCCAGCAGCCAAGATATCCTACCTGGGCAGTTCTTC
CDR3: CASSQDILPGQFF

D: .
J: TRBJ2-6
V: TRBV27
size: .
DNA: TGTGCCAGCAGTAGCCCAGACTCTGGGGCCAACGTCCTGACTTTC
CDR3: CASSSPDSGANVLTF

D: TRBD2
J: TRBJ2-7
V: TRBV6-5
size: .
DNA: TGTGCCAGCAGGGAACTAGCGGGAGTCTACGAGCAGTACTTC
CDR3: CASRELAGVYEQYF

D: TRBD2
J: TRBJ2-1
V: TRBV12-3/TRBV12-4
size: .
DNA: TGTGCCAGCAGCCCGACCGGACTAGCGGACAATGAGCAGTTCTTC
CDR3: CASSPTGLADNEQFF

D: TRBD1
J: TRBJ1-1
V: TRBV28
size: .
DNA: TGTGCCAGCAGCTGGGAACAGGGGCGAGGGACTGAAGCTTTCTTT
CDR3: CASSWEQGRGTEAFF

D: .
J: TRBJ1-2
V: TRBV3-1
size: once
DNA: TGTGCCAGCAGCTATGCGACAGCCCGTAAAGTCTATGGCTACACCTTC
CDR3: CASSYATARKVYGYTF

D: TRBD1
J: TRBJ2-5
V: TRBV7-9
size: .
DNA: TGTGCCAGCAGCCCCCCAGGACAGGGGATTCCTAGCCAAGAGACCCAGTACTTC
CDR3: CASSPPGQGIPSQETQYF

D: TRBD2
J: TRBJ2-7
V: TRBV3-1
size: .
DNA: TGTGCCAGCAGCTTCGGGACTAGCGGGGGGAGCGAGCAGTACTTC
CDR3: CASSFGTSGGSEQYF

D: .
J: TRBJ1-2
V: TRBV6-5
size: .
DNA: TGTGCCAGCAGTTACGCGGGGTTCTACACCTTC
CDR3: CASSYAGFYTF

D: .
J: TRBJ1-1
V: TRBV7-9
size: .
DNA: TGTGCCAGCAGCTTAGTGTCAGGGCGCTACATGAACACTGAAGCTTTCTTT
CDR3: CASSLVSGRYMNTEAFF

D: TRBD1
J: TRBJ1-5
V: TRBV28
size: .
DNA: TGTGCCAGCAGACTCAGGGGGCAATGGAGCAATCAGCCCCAGCATTTT
CDR3: CASRLRGQWSNQPQHF

D: TRBD1
J: TRBJ1-2
V: TRBV6-5
size: .
DNA: TGTGCCAGCAAAGGGACAGTCTCTAACTATGGCTACACCTTC
CDR3: CASKGTVSNYGYTF

D: TRBD2
J: TRBJ2-1
V: TRBV20-1
size: .
DNA: TGCAGTGCTAGAGATTTGGATCGGTCTAGCGGGGGGGAGCAGTTCTTC
CDR3: CSARDLDRSSGGEQFF

D: .
J: TRBJ2-1
V: TRBV12-5
size: .
DNA: TGTGCTAGTGGTGTGATTGGAAGCAAACAGTTCTTC
CDR3: CASGVIGSKQFF

D: TRBD2
J: TRBJ2-1
V: TRBV7-9
size: few
DNA: TGTGCCAGCCGCGGGGCTAGCGGGAGCGATGAGCAGTTCTTC
CDR3: CASRGASGSDEQFF

D: .
J: TRBJ1-5
V: TRBV6-1
size: many
DNA: TGTGCCAGCAGTGAGGGGGGCCAGCCCCAGCATTTT
CDR3: CASSEGGQPQHF

D: .
J: TRBJ2-7
V: TRBV4-1
size: few
DNA: TGCGCCAGCAGCCGCAGTGAGGGGGGATACAATGAGCAGTACTTC
CDR3: CASSRSEGGYNEQYF

D: TRBD2
J: TRBJ2-5
V: TRBV24-1
size: few
DNA: TGTGCCACCAGTGATTTGGGACTAGCGGGAGTTTTTGAGCAGTACTTC
CDR3: CATSDLGLAGVFEQYF

D: .
J: TRBJ2-3
V: TRBV2
size: .
DNA: TGTGCCAGCAGTGAAAGTGCAGACGGACGGACAGATACGCAGTATTTT
CDR3: CASSESADGRTDTQYF

D: TRBD2
J: TRBJ2-7
V: TRBV4-1
size: .
DNA: TGCGCCAGCAGCCAAGGGGGGACTAGCGTCTACGAGCAGTACTTC
CDR3: CASSQGGTSVYEQYF

D: .
J: TRBJ2-3
V: TRBV6-6
size: .
DNA: TGTGCCAGCAGTTACTCAGGGACCCCCGGGACAGATACGCAGTATTTT
CDR3: CASSYSGTPGTDTQYF

D: .
J: TRBJ2-1
V: TRBV28
size: .
DNA: TGTGCCAGCAGTTGGGGGACTTACAATGAGCAGTTCTTC
CDR3: CASSWGTYNEQFF

D: .
J: TRBJ1-5
V: TRBV6-1
size: .
DNA: TGTGCCAGCAGGTCAAGTGACCAACTTAACAATCAGCCCCAGCATTTT
CDR3: CASRSSDQLNNQPQHF

D: TRBD2
J: TRBJ2-1
V: TRBV5-1
size: .
DNA: TGCGCCAGCAGCTTGGCGCGGGAGGGGAGGAATGAGCAGTTCTTC
CDR3: CASSLAREGRNEQFF

D: .
J: TRBJ2-7
V: TRBV5-1
size: few
DNA: TGCGCCAGCAGCTTGTACCCCCCAGGGAGTAACTCCTACGAGCAGTACTTC
CDR3: CASSLYPPGSNSYEQYF

D: TRBD1
J: TRBJ2-2
V: TRBV14
size: .
DNA: TGTGCCAGCAGCCTACAGGGTACAGGGGCCGGGGAGCTGTTTTTT
CDR3: CASSLQGTGAGELFF

D: .
J: TRBJ1-2
V: TRBV6-5
size: .
DNA: TGTGCCAGCAGTTACCAGGGGCGCGTTACAGGCTACACCTTC
CDR3: CASSYQGRVTGYTF

D: .
J: TRBJ1-5
V: TRBV7-2
size: .
DNA: TGTGCCAGCAGCTCGTTGGGCTCTGGGCCCCAGCATTTT
CDR3: CASSSLGSGPQHF

D: .
J: TRBJ1-5
V: TRBV12-3/TRBV12-4
size: .
DNA: TGTGCCAGCAGTACACAGGGAATTCAGCCCCAGCATTTT
CDR3: CASSTQGIQPQHF

D: .
J: TRBJ1-6
V: TRBV10-3
size: few
DNA: TGTGCCATCAGTGAGTCGGGACCCTCCACAGGGTCACCCCTCCACTTT
CDR3: CAISESGPSTGSPLHF

D: TRBD1
J: TRBJ2-7
V: TRBV9
size: .
DNA: TGTGCCAGCAGACCTGAGGGGGCAGATTACTACGAGCAGTACTTC
CDR3: CASRPEGADYYEQYF

D: .
J: TRBJ1-4
V: TRBV27
size: .
DNA: TGTGCCAGCAGTTTCCAATCCGACCTGGCAACTAATGAAAAACTGTTTTTT
CDR3: CASSFQSDLATNEKLFF

D: .
J: TRBJ2-7
V: TRBV7-9
size: few
DNA: TGTGCCAGCAGCTTAGCGGCAGCTATATACGAGCAGTACTTC
CDR3: CASSLAAAIYEQYF

D: .
J: TRBJ2-1
V: TRBV21-1
size: .
DNA: TGTGCCAGCAGCACTTGGGGGGCTAGGACTAGGGCATTCTTCTACAATGAGCAGTTCTTC
CDR3: CASSTWGARTRAFFYNEQFF

D: .
J: TRBJ2-7
V: TRBV7-2
size: many
DNA: TGTGCCAGCAGCTTAGAACAGGGACCCTACGAGCAGTACTTC
CDR3: CASSLEQGPYEQYF

D: TRBD2
J: TRBJ2-1
V: TRBV25-1
size: .
DNA: TGTGCCAGCAGTCGCGGACTAGCCTACAATGAGCAGTTCTTC
CDR3: CASSRGLAYNEQFF

D: .
J: TRBJ2-3
V: TRBV29-1
size: once
DNA: TGCAGCGTTGAAGCCGCCGGCACAGATACGCAGTATTTT
CDR3: CSVEAAGTDTQYF

D: .
J: TRBJ1-1
V: TRBV13
size: .
DNA: TGTGCCAGCAGCTTAGGCACGGGAACGAACACTGAAGCTTTCTTT
CDR3: CASSLGTGTNTEAFF

D: .
J: TRBJ2-6
V: TRBV20-1
size: .
DNA: TGCAGTGCTACCCTTCGGGGGAGCTCTGGGGCCAACGTCCTGACTTTC
CDR3: CSATLRGSSGANVLTF

D: .
J: TRBJ2-5
V: TRBV6-1
size: .
DNA: TGTGCCAGCAGAGAAAACAGGGCGGTCCCCTACAAGCAGTACTTC
CDR3: CASRENRAVPYKQYF

D: .
J: TRBJ2-3
V: TRBV12-3/TRBV12-4
size: .
DNA: TGTGCCAGCAGTTTCCCTAGGTGGCCAGATACGCAGTATTTT
CDR3: CASSFPRWPDTQYF

D: TRBD1
J: TRBJ1-2
V: TRBV27
size: .
DNA: TGTGCCAGCAGTTTCGGACAGGGGGCGTACTATGGCTACACCTTC
CDR3: CASSFGQGAYYGYTF

D: TRBD1
J: TRBJ1-6
V: TRBV7-2
size: few
DNA: TGTGCCAGCAGCTTAGGGACAGGGCCACGGGATTCACCCCTCCACTTT
CDR3: CASSLGTGPRDSPLHF

D: TRBD1
J: TRBJ2-7
V: TRBV12-3/TRBV12-4
size: .
DNA: TGTGCCAGCAGTTGGGGGACAGGGGACGAGCAGTACTTC
CDR3: CASSWGTGDEQYF

D: TRBD2
J: TRBJ2-3
V: TRBV20-1
size: .
DNA: TGCAGTGCCCATGGACTAGCGGGAGTCACAGATACGCAGTATTTT
CDR3: CSAHGLAGVTDTQYF